The 16 T cell receptor beta chains listed next were all sequenced from one sample in a study of T-cell memory formation after mild COVID-19. TCRdb ran MiXCR on the 5' RACE reads and lists one entry per CDR3 protein. This table holds about 560,000 distinct CDR3 sequences, 20% to 25% found once. Sequencing was carried out using PBMCs or a T cell subset sorted from them (not recorded which). The receptors stem from an adult woman who had mild COVID-19 (a few samples of this study predate the infection). Cell type and time point are not known.

The rearrangement joins TRBV20-1 to TRBJ2-1; D gene ambiguous. This CDR3 region has 10 residues. V was clipped by 6 bases and J by 9 bases, with 9 bases between them. Germline V gives CDR1 DFQATT, CDR2 SNEGSKA (reference sequence). The CDR3 region is CSAPAIEQFF. The CDR3 coding sequence is TGCAGTGCCCCGGCGATTGAGCAGTTCTTC.

This clonotype was counted ten times or more. The genes are TRBV9 and TRBJ1-1, with D tentatively TRBD1 (5 bases). Germline CDR1 is SGDLS and CDR2 is YYNGEE. This CDR3 is built from 14 residues. Trimming took 0 bases from V and 1 from J, leaving 7 bases between them. The CDR3 region is CASSVGGTNTEAFF. The CDR3 bases are TGTGCCAGCAGCGTAGGGGGGACGAACACTGAAGCTTTCTTT.

The V gene is TRBV19, the J gene TRBJ1-1; D ambiguous. CDR1 is LNHDA, CDR2 SQIVND, per germline (reference sequence). V lost 0 bases to trimming and J lost 0 bases, with 8 bases between them. This CDR3 has 15 amino acids. The CDR3 loop is CASSIDPEMNTEAFF. For the CDR3, the DNA is TGTGCCAGTAGTATAGACCCAGAGATGAACACTGAAGCTTTCTTT.

This chain connects TRBV5-5 to TRBJ2-1, with D possibly being TRBD1 (5 bases). CDR1 and CDR2 (germline): SGHKS, YYEKEE (reference sequence). This CDR3 has 15 amino acids. Deletions cut 5 bases from V and 0 bases from J, with 12 bases between. The CDR3 here is CASSTGASSYNEQFF. DNA of the CDR3: TGTGCCAGCAGTACTGGGGCCTCCTCCTACAATGAGCAGTTCTTC.

V gene TRBV13 combines with J gene TRBJ2-7, with 11 bases identical to TRBD2. V dropped 5 bases and J dropped 4; count of bases not matched to a gene: 4. Germline-derived CDR1 and CDR2 are PRHDT and FYEKMQ (reference sequence). This CDR3 has 14 residues. CDR3 residues: CASSRGLAAYEQYF. The CDR3 DNA sequence: TGTGCCAGCAGCCGGGGACTAGCGGCGTACGAGCAGTACTTC.

This clonotype was observed a handful of times. The rearrangement joins TRBV5-5 to TRBJ2-5; D gene uncertain. The CDR3 extends over 14 amino acids. Germline V gene data show CDR1 as SGHKS and CDR2 as YYEKEE (reference sequence). V was cut by 3 bases and J by 3 bases, with 12 bases left in between. The CDR3 nucleotides read TGTGCCAGCAGCTCGACGGGCCGAGAAGAGACCCAGTACTTC. Its protein is CASSSTGREETQYF.

This clonotype was counted a few times. The chain links TRBV4-2 to TRBJ2-7; the match to TRBD2 covers 7 bases. With 5 bases clipped from V and 0 bases from J, the junction kept 7 bases outside the gene matches. The CDR3 extends over 15 amino acids. In germline, CDR1 is LGHNA, CDR2 YNFKEQ. CDR3 DNA sequence: TGTGCCAGCAGCTTATCCCGGGAGGTCTCCTACGAGCAGTACTTC. This codes for CASSLSREVSYEQYF.

In this sample, this clonotype turned up a few times. The V gene is TRBV7-6, the J gene TRBJ1-4, with TRBD1 identical over 12 bases. This CDR3 comprises 18 residues. The germline gives CDR1 SGHVS, CDR2 FNYEAQ. V lost 7 bases to trimming and J lost 7 bases; unmatched junction nucleotides: 16. The CDR3 sequence: CASTPIRDRGRRVEKLFF. CDR3 bases: TGTGCCAGCACACCTATCCGGGACAGGGGGCGCAGAGTTGAAAAACTGTTTTTT.

This sequence joins TRBV3-1 and TRBJ2-1; 9 nucleotides line up with TRBD1. The CDR3 is 15 amino acids. V was clipped by 1 base and J by 7 bases; unmatched bases: 5. Germline loops: CDR1 LGHDT, CDR2 YNNKEL (reference sequence). CDR3 nucleotides: TGTGCCAGCAGCCAAGGATCCGGGACAGGGAATGAGCAGTTCTTC. Translation: CASSQGSGTGNEQFF.

This clonotype was detected only a few times. The rearrangement uses TRBV18 and TRBJ1-1, with no clear D. The CDR3 has 13 residues. Germline CDR1 KGHSH, CDR2 LQKENI. V lost 1 base and J 5 bases, leaving 8 bases between the germline ends. In DNA form, the CDR3 reads TGTGCCAGCTCACCACGGCAGGTTACTGAAGCTTTCTTT. Residues: CASSPRQVTEAFF.

This clonotype appeared a few times. The CDR3 coding sequence is TGCGCCAGCAGCGCCAGAGGTACGAACACTGAAGCTTTCTTT. Translated: CASSARGTNTEAFF. The chain combines TRBV5-1 with TRBJ1-1, with D uncertain. Germline-derived CDR1 and CDR2 are SGHRS and YFSETQ. The CDR3 consists of 14 residues. V shed 4 bases and J shed 1 base, with 11 bases lying between them.

The rearrangement links TRBV20-1 to TRBJ2-3; D is uncertain. Looked up from germline, CDR1 is DFQATT and CDR2 is SNEGSKA (reference sequence). Trimming removed 3 bases from V and 4 bases from J, with 5 bases in between. This CDR3 contains 11 residues. The CDR3 nucleotides are TGCAGTGCTAGTGAGGCAGATACGCAGTATTTT. It is translated as CSASEADTQYF.

Only a few counts were recorded for this clonotype. The rearrangement uses TRBV13 and TRBJ1-1; a possible D gene is TRBD1 (6 bases). The CDR3 is 14 amino acids. Germline V gives CDR1 PRHDT, CDR2 FYEKMQ (reference sequence). V was shortened by 5 bases and J by 3 bases, with 13 bases between the two germline ends. CDR3 nucleotides: TGTGCCAGCAGCGCCAAGGACAGACACACTGAAGCTTTCTTT. Translation: CASSAKDRHTEAFF. Using reference TRBV13 and TRBJ1-1 for the parts outside the CDR3, the full variable domain is AAGVIQSPRHLIKEKRETATLKCYPIPRHDTVYWYQQGPGQDPQFLISFYEKMQSDKGSIPDRFSAQQFSDYHSELNMSSLELGDSALYFCASSAKDRHTEAFFGQGTRLTVV.

This clonotype came up a few times. The rearrangement links TRBV14 to TRBJ1-1, with TRBD1 matching over 8 bases. In germline, CDR1 is SGHDN, CDR2 FVKESK. V lost 4 bases, J lost 4 bases, and 8 bases stayed unmatched. This CDR3 is 15 amino acids long. The CDR3 nucleotides read TGTGCCAGCAGCCTCCACAGGGGGTTGAGCACTGAAGCTTTCTTT. Protein: CASSLHRGLSTEAFF.

This clonotype was counted a few times. The V gene is TRBV19, the J gene TRBJ1-2; TRBD1 might be the D (6 bases). Germline V gene sequence: CDR1 LNHDA, CDR2 SQIVND (reference sequence). The CDR3 spans 15 residues. The V gene lost 6 bases and the J gene lost 2 bases, with 16 bases spanning the gap. The CDR3 region is CASSAGTLLNYGYTF. The DNA of the CDR3 is TGTGCCAGTAGCGCCGGGACACTACTGAACTATGGCTACACCTTC.

The rearrangement uses TRBV6-5 and TRBJ2-1; 9 nucleotides match TRBD2. The V and J ends lost 6 bases and 13 bases, in that order; junction bases with no gene match: 10. This CDR3 contains 13 residues. The V gene's germline CDR1 is MNHEY and CDR2 SVGAGI. CDR3 protein: CASRRLAVAHQFF. The CDR3 nucleotides are TGTGCCAGCAGGCGACTAGCGGTGGCTCATCAGTTCTTC.